This T cell receptor (beta chain) was identified in a study of shared clonotypes between healthy human individuals (dated by TCRdb to 2020 to 2021). Some background on the complete study: The cohort comprised two women and a few men aged 18 to 49 years. Per donor, three plates each were used for CD4 naive and CD4 memory, two for CD8 naive, and one for CD8 memory. To estimate repertoire size and how much clonotype sharing occurs between individuals, the study deeply sequenced the blood TCR repertoires of about 5 healthy adults. To increase sequencing depth and limit assay-specific biases, different laboratories used diverse techniques to prepare libraries and sequence TCR repertoires. Per donor, leukapheresis produced somewhere between about 0.94 and 9 billion PBMCs.

Details on this clone: Its antigen remains unidentified. No per-base quality is available; no much larger clone lies one base away.

Trimming costs V 6 bases and J 8 bases, and their ends lie 15 bases apart. Spanning cysteine to phenylalanine, the CDR3 consists of 13 amino acids. CDR3 DNA is the only sequence kept; it has 39 bases, read in frame from the first base. Based on the germline V gene, the CDR1 and CDR2 sequences are MNHNS and SASEGT. Using the deep immunoSEQ assay, TCR CDR3 regions were amplified from genomic DNA by multiplex PCR. Extracted genomic DNA from each cell subset was spread evenly across all wells of several immunoSEQ 96-well plates, with each plate serving as a replicate. For sorted subsets, approximately 190 ng of genomic DNA, equivalent to some 33,000 T cell genomes, went into each replicate PCR. Purified libraries were measured with a Qubit 3.0 fluorometer, size-checked on a Bioanalyzer 2100, and measured again with the KAPA Library Quantification kit. Every immunoSEQ 96-well plate was sequenced on a dedicated single-read 150-cycle Illumina NextSeq 550 flow cell. For the original study's pipeline: Because the immunoSEQ output included only junctional sequences and no quality scores, the filtering could not be the same as the filtering used for full-length reads. To assign V/J genes and CDR3, sequences were annotated using PyIR, a Python wrapper for IgBLAST v1.9, with IMGT germline references. Reads were removed for weak V/J assignments (E-value above 1e-6), missing CDR3, stop codons, out-of-frame junctions, or ambiguous translated residues. V3J clonotypes were defined by identical inferred V gene, J gene, and CDR3 amino acid sequence. Percentage overlap between repertoires was calculated by dividing the number of shared unique clonotypes by the size of the smaller repertoire. RTK rarefaction, the Chao1 estimator, and Recon v2.1 estimates of unobserved clonotypes were used to assess repertoire richness. Generation probabilities for all TCRbeta clonotypes obtained by the gDNA method from four donors were computed using OLGA. TCRdb provides this immuneACCESS table in a form limited to in-frame rearrangements. Some clones are lacking; in checked studies, under half of them reflect an unresolved V gene, and why the rest are absent is not known. V, J and clone size reflect that table, while D and trimming were determined from the DNA. Within this sample are more than 2 million clones, with under 97% of them counted one time only. The top ten constitute around 0.13% of the sample.

What the work shows at the level of the full study, not this receptor alone: About 5% of naive CD4, 3% to 4% of naive CD8, 2.3% of memory CD4, and roughly 0.4% of memory CD8 clonotypes were shared across a few donors. Higher generation probabilities were observed for clonotypes shared by all four sorted-subset donors than for non-shared clonotypes. Only blood was sampled, and tissue TCR repertoires likely differ from those in blood. Estimated clonotype richness was generally larger for naive than for memory subsets. The genetic and exposure-history diversity represented was limited by the small number of donors. Rarefaction of sorted-subset datasets indicated incomplete sequencing despite the large sequencing depth. Pairwise subsampling led to the expectation that sequencing depth would affect the degree of clonotype sharing among donors.

Healthy HIV-negative adults with no recently reported acute infections or vaccinations were included as donors. Only Caucasian adults living in Nashville, Tennessee, USA were represented among the donors. CD4+ T cells were enriched by magnetic negative selection; naive cells were then positively selected on CD45RA, and the negative fraction formed the memory subset. Blood was obtained by leukapheresis, after which PBMCs were separated by Ficoll-Histopaque density gradient centrifugation and cryopreserved in liquid nitrogen vapor phase. Purity and quantity of every magnetically sorted T cell population were checked by analytical flow cytometry. Genomic DNA was isolated from each sorted fraction and quantified by UV absorbance on a Nanodrop 2000c.

This clonotype originated in a man between 18 and 29 years old in good health. The sequencing sample was made of naive CD4+ T cells sorted from blood. The cell subset or site label for this specimen denotes: CD45RA+ positively selected. The chain joins TRBV6-1 to TRBJ2-3; a tentative D match to TRBD1 spans 6 bases. The DNA reads as follows: TGTGCCAGCAGGTCCCCAGTAGGGGGTACGCAGTATTTT. This gives the protein CASRSPVGGTQYF.